This T cell receptor (beta chain) was obtained from a study of beta chain features in type 1 diabetes. Every isolated RNA sample was fully reverse transcribed, so sequencing captured expressed TCRB transcripts. Clones were sequenced by immunoSEQ multiplex PCR, and TCRdb holds only the in-frame ones, with some missing. The sample yields 970,000 or so clones, about a sixth seen once. V dropped 1 base and J dropped 3; count of bases not matched to a gene: 5. The V gene's germline CDR1 is SGHTA and CDR2 FQGTGA. This CDR3 is built from 16 residues. The gene calls are TRBV7-3 and TRBJ2-1, with 8 bases identical to TRBD2. This TCR was recovered from a woman younger than 30 in good health. Material: naive CD4+ T cells from blood. The DNA of the CDR3 is TGTGCCAGCAGCTTAAACGGCGGGAGGATCTACAATGAGCAGTTCTTC. As protein: CASSLNGGRIYNEQFF.